This T cell receptor (beta chain) was found in a study of shared clonotypes between healthy human individuals. Study-wide results and limits: Clonotype sharing among donors was thought likely to change with sequencing depth. The sampled material consisted only of blood, and tissue repertoires are likely to differ.

For this clone: The target antigen is unknown.

Naive CD8 cells lacked CD45RO and underwent positive selection for CCR7, leaving out terminally differentiated effector memory CD45RA+ cells. All donors were healthy HIV-negative adults lacking recent acute infections or vaccinations. CDR1 and CDR2 (germline): MNHEY, SMNVEV (reference sequence). This CDR3 has 16 amino acids. With V trimmed by 5 bases and J by 2 bases, 7 bases remained unmatched. Assay used: immunoSEQ multiplex PCR; TCRdb lists only in-frame clones, some missing. The sample shows about 2,100,000 clones, 85% to 95% of them seen only once. The chain uses TRBV27 and TRBJ1-4, with TRBD1 identical over 8 bases. The TCR sequence derives from a man aged 18 to 30 in good health. Some clones in this sample may be carry-over from other donors' samples. Sample: naive CD8+ T cells from PBMCs. CDR3 coding DNA: TGTGCCAGCAGTGTCAGACAGGGGATGACTAATGAAAAACTGTTTTTT. Translating it yields CASSVRQGMTNEKLFF.